Given below is one T cell receptor beta chain in context. This record belongs to a study of CD8 T cells in Susac syndrome. With random hexamers, roughly 0.45 to 1 ug RNA was reverse transcribed. TCRdb independently ran MiXCR on the immunoSEQ multiplex PCR reads; one entry per CDR3 protein. The top ten clones hold roughly 0.21% of a sample with around 300,000 distinct CDR3 sequences, about 82% of them seen once. The V and J ends lost 6 bases and 1 base, in that order; junction bases with no gene match: 4. The CDR3 extends over 16 amino acids. CDR1 is SGHTA, CDR2 FQGTGA, per germline. The TCR comes from a human donor with multiple sclerosis. The sequencing sample was made of CD8+ T cells from PBMCs. This chain links TRBV7-3 with TRBJ2-1, with TRBD1 matching 12 bases. The CDR3 region is CASSPGQGASYNEQFF. CDR3 nucleotide sequence: TGTGCCAGCAGTCCGGGACAGGGGGCTTCCTACAATGAGCAGTTCTTC.